Each of the 20 T cell receptor beta chains below was sequenced from the same sample in a study of T cells in Graves' hyperthyroidism and ophthalmopathy. RNA transcripts served as the template for amplifying TCR beta CDR3 regions. With the HTBI primer set, the TCR CDR3 went through a first round of RT-PCR. TCRdb reprocessed the multiplex PCR reads via MiXCR and lists one record per CDR3 protein. The table has about 290,000 distinct CDR3 sequences, roughly a fifth seen once. The material sequenced was blood. Source of these receptors: a man aged 45-65 years with Graves' ophthalmopathy.

This chain uses TRBV4-1 with TRBJ2-3; D uncertain. CDR1 and CDR2 from the germline V gene are MGHRA and YSYEKL. There are 13 residues in the CDR3. Between the trimmed V and J ends, which lost 3 bases and 8 bases, there was a span of 12 bases. The CDR3 DNA reads as TGCGCCAGCAGCCAGGTTCACGACGCTACGCAGTATTTT. Translation gives CASSQVHDATQYF.

This clonotype has ten or more counts. V is TRBV18 and J is TRBJ2-3; 9 nucleotides agree with TRBD1. The germline gives CDR1 KGHSH, CDR2 LQKENI. Trimming cost V 3 bases and J 2 bases; bases outside gene matches: 3. This CDR3 contains 15 residues. Here the CDR3 reads CASSPGQGITDTQYF. In DNA form, the CDR3 reads TGTGCCAGCTCACCGGGACAGGGAATCACAGATACGCAGTATTTT.

The DNA for the CDR3 is TGTGCCAGCAGCTTAGGTAGGGTTGCCTACGAGCAGTACTTC. This gives the protein CASSLGRVAYEQYF. The rearrangement uses TRBV7-2 and TRBJ2-7; no reliable D call. The CDR3 is 14 residues long. Between the trimmed V and J ends, which lost 1 base and 2 bases, there was a span of 9 bases. CDR1 and CDR2 (germline): SGHTA, FQGNSA.

This clonotype was counted at least ten times. The chain recombines TRBV12-3 or TRBV12-4 with TRBJ2-5; D is undetermined. V shed 1 base and J shed 3 bases, with 3 bases lying between them. CDR3 length equals 12 residues. The CDR3: CASSLGKETQYF. For the CDR3, the DNA is TGTGCCAGCAGTTTAGGAAAAGAGACCCAGTACTTC.

This clonotype was seen just once. The gene calls are TRBV12-3 or TRBV12-4 and TRBJ1-1; D not certain. Trimming took 2 bases from V and 7 from J, leaving 8 bases between them. The CDR3 spans 12 residues. DNA of the CDR3: TGTGCCAGCAGTTTATATGGCAGTGAAGCTTTCTTT. Residues: CASSLYGSEAFF.

The chain carries TRBV5-5 and TRBJ1-5; 11 nucleotides agree with TRBD1. The CDR3 has 17 residues. The germline gives CDR1 SGHKS, CDR2 YYEKEE (reference sequence). Germline trimming cut 2 bases from V and 1 base from J; bases unmatched to any gene: 5. DNA of the CDR3: TGTGCCAGCAGCTTAACCGGGACAGGGGGAAGCAATCAGCCCCAGCATTTT. Translated, it gives CASSLTGTGGSNQPQHF.

The chain links TRBV6-1 to TRBJ1-4; tentatively, D is TRBD1 (5 bases). Trimming took 6 bases from V and 5 from J, leaving 13 bases between them. This CDR3 has 14 amino acids. CDR1 and CDR2 (germline): MNHNS, SASEGT. The CDR3 nucleotides are TGTGCCAGCAGCAAAACAGGCCTCAATGAAAAACTGTTTTTT. This codes for CASSKTGLNEKLFF.

This clonotype showed up many times. This chain joins TRBV11-2 and TRBJ2-7; D gene uncertain. V was clipped by 2 bases and J by 7 bases, with 15 bases between them. The germline V gene has CDR1 SGHAT and CDR2 FQNNGV. The CDR3 extends over 14 amino acids. The CDR3 loop reads CASSLRVNPREQYF. The DNA of the CDR3 is TGTGCCAGCAGCTTAAGGGTAAACCCTAGGGAGCAGTACTTC.

This clonotype was found many times. V and J are TRBV5-1 and TRBJ2-7; 10 nucleotides agree with TRBD1. The J segment lost 7 bases and the V segment lost 1 base, leaving 8 bases of the junction unmatched. The CDR3 sequence is 15 residues long. CDR1 is SGHRS and CDR2 is YFSETQ in the germline V gene. CDR3 bases: TGCGCCAGCAGCTTGACCGGGACAGGGGTCGATGAGCAGTACTTC. The encoded protein is CASSLTGTGVDEQYF.

In its sample, this clonotype was seen many times. V and J are TRBV3-1 and TRBJ2-1; 10 bases fit TRBD2. With V trimmed by 4 bases and J by 4 bases, 10 bases remained unmatched. CDR3 length equals 17 residues. Germline V gene sequence: CDR1 LGHDT, CDR2 YNNKEL (reference sequence). The CDR3 sequence is CASSPSGLAAQYNEQFF. The CDR3 DNA reads as TGTGCCAGCAGCCCCAGCGGACTAGCGGCCCAATACAATGAGCAGTTCTTC.

Ten or more counts support this clonotype. V usage is TRBV14 and J usage is TRBJ2-7, with 12 bases that match TRBD2. The length of the CDR3 is 16 residues. Germline trimming cut 2 bases from V and 5 bases from J; bases unmatched to any gene: 7. The germline V gene encodes CDR1 SGHDN and CDR2 FVKESK. The CDR3 DNA reads as TGTGCCAGCAGCCAATTATGGCTAGCGGGAGGGAACGAGCAGTACTTC. It translates to CASSQLWLAGGNEQYF.

This clonotype was found many times. The chain combines TRBV29-1 with TRBJ2-1; 7 nucleotides line up with TRBD1. The CDR3 is 13 residues long. V lost 6 bases and J lost 8; bases outside the gene matches: 10. Germline V gives CDR1 SQVTM, CDR2 ANQGSEA. The CDR3 DNA follows: TGCAGCGTCTGGTACAGGGACAGCGATGAGCAGTTCTTC. This encodes CSVWYRDSDEQFF.

The chain joins TRBV6-1 to TRBJ2-7; 7 positions match TRBD2. The CDR3 runs 13 residues. Per the germline V gene, CDR1 is MNHNS and CDR2 is SASEGT. The V segment lost 7 bases and the J segment 5 bases; nucleotides outside the gene matches: 8. CDR3 DNA sequence: TGTGCCAGCAAACGGGAGGTGAGGAACGAGCAGTACTTC. This gives the protein CASKREVRNEQYF.

This clonotype was observed a handful of times. This sequence joins TRBV3-1 and TRBJ2-1; D gene unclear. V was clipped by 0 bases and J by 6 bases, with 9 bases between them. Per the germline V gene, CDR1 is LGHDT and CDR2 is YNNKEL (reference sequence). This CDR3 contains 14 residues. CDR3 DNA sequence: TGTGCCAGCAGCCAAGATAGTAAGCTCAATGAGCAGTTCTTC. The encoded protein is CASSQDSKLNEQFF.

This clonotype was seen ten or more times. The CDR3 nucleotides are TGCAGTGCTAGATCCTTAGCGGGATTCGATGAGCAGTTCTTC. The encoded protein is CSARSLAGFDEQFF. The V gene is TRBV20-1, the J gene TRBJ2-1; 8 positions match TRBD2. The CDR3 runs 14 residues. From germline, CDR1 is DFQATT and CDR2 SNEGSKA (reference sequence). V shed 2 bases, J shed 8 bases, and the junction held 8 bases outside the gene matches.

The CDR3 DNA is TGTGCCTGGAGTGTAGTGTCCACTGAAGCTTTCTTT. It specifies CAWSVVSTEAFF. This chain uses TRBV30 with TRBJ1-1, with D hard to call. The CDR3 contains 12 residues. Germline CDR1 GTSNPN, CDR2 SVGIG (reference sequence). Trimming took off 0 bases at V and 4 bases at J, with 6 bases between the two ends.

There are a few counts of this clonotype. The chain is built from TRBV20-1 and TRBJ2-1; 14 bases align to TRBD2. CDR1 and CDR2 from the germline V gene are DFQATT and SNEGSKA (reference sequence). V shed 0 bases, J shed 7 bases, and the junction held 5 bases outside the gene matches. The CDR3 runs 16 residues. CDR3 protein: CSARDPRLAGGNEQFF. The DNA of the CDR3 is TGCAGTGCTAGAGATCCTCGACTAGCGGGAGGGAATGAGCAGTTCTTC.

This clonotype was found many times. The junction departs from germline at one end; a sequencing error may be responsible. DNA of the CDR3: TGTGCCACCAGCGGAGAGATGAACACTGAAGCTTTCTTT. This translates into CATSGEMNTEAFF. The chain carries TRBV15 and TRBJ1-1; D uncertain. CDR3 length equals 13 residues. Germline V CDR1 and CDR2: LNHNV, YYDKDF (reference sequence).

This clonotype has a count of ten or more. The V gene is TRBV6-1, the J gene TRBJ2-1, with a possible D match to TRBD2 (6 bases). Germline CDR1 reads MNHNS; CDR2 reads SASEGT. This CDR3 contains 14 residues. V was cut by 5 bases and J by 6 bases, with 14 bases left in between. The CDR3 coding sequence is TGTGCCAGCAGTTGGGGGGTAAGGGGCAATGAGCAGTTCTTC. It is translated as CASSWGVRGNEQFF.

This clonotype was seen more than once but under ten times. The chain couples TRBV18 to TRBJ2-3, with TRBD2 as a possible D gene (6 bases). Germline CDR1 is KGHSH and CDR2 is LQKENI. The CDR3 runs 15 residues. Trimming pared 6 bases from V and 6 bases from J, leaving 19 bases between. DNA for the CDR3: TGTGCCAGCTCGCCTGGGACTCTCCAAGGGGATACGCAGTATTTT. Translating gives CASSPGTLQGDTQYF.